A single sample gave rise to the 6 T cell receptor beta chains below, sequenced in a study of blood T cell repertoires in COVID-19. Method: immunoSEQ multiplex PCR; TCRdb's copy keeps in-frame clones and lacks some. The table includes about 73,000 clones, about 88% detected once. Source material: peripheral blood. The receptors stem from a man older than 75 with acute or convalescent COVID-19.

The chain couples TRBV19 to TRBJ1-3; TRBD1 might be the D (5 bases). Germline V gene data show CDR1 as LNHDA and CDR2 as SQIVND (reference sequence). V was trimmed by 5 bases and J by 4 bases, leaving 12 bases between them. This CDR3 is 14 amino acids long. The CDR3 sequence: CASSLRGIGNTIYF. For the CDR3, the DNA is TGTGCCAGTAGTCTTCGGGGGATCGGAAACACCATATATTTT.

V usage is TRBV6-1 and J usage is TRBJ1-3, with D hard to call. The CDR3 totals 15 residues. Trimming took off 3 bases at V and 4 bases at J, with 13 bases between the two ends. Germline V CDR1 and CDR2: MNHNS, SASEGT. The CDR3 is CASSELSTVGNTIYF. The CDR3 nucleotides read TGTGCCAGCAGTGAGCTAAGTACGGTCGGAAACACCATATATTTT.

The chain carries TRBV11-1 and TRBJ2-5; D uncertain. Germline loops: CDR1 SGHAT, CDR2 FQDESV (reference sequence). V was cut by 8 bases and J by 2 bases, with 6 bases left in between. The length of the CDR3 is 11 residues. DNA for the CDR3: TGTGCCAGCTCAGTTCAAGAGACCCAGTACTTC. It yields the protein CASSVQETQYF.

The chain combines TRBV2 with TRBJ2-5; 7 bases are shared with TRBD1. The germline V gene encodes CDR1 SNHLY and CDR2 FYNNEI. This CDR3 contains 12 residues. With V trimmed by 6 bases and J by 8 bases, 6 bases remained unmatched. The CDR3 loop is CASRGTANTQYF. In DNA, the CDR3 is TGTGCCAGCAGAGGGACAGCAAATACCCAGTACTTC.

This rearrangement joins TRBV19 to TRBJ1-5; no reliable D call. Trimming stripped 7 bases from V and 5 bases from J, with 15 bases between. Germline-derived CDR1 and CDR2 are LNHDA and SQIVND (reference sequence). The CDR3 is 14 residues long. The CDR3 is CASTRPPEDQPQHF. The CDR3, as DNA: TGTGCCAGTACGCGGCCCCCCGAGGATCAGCCCCAGCATTTT.

This clone has just one count. This chain connects TRBV30 to TRBJ2-3, with D perhaps TRBD2 (6 bases). The length of the CDR3 is 12 residues. V was trimmed by 2 bases and J by 7 bases, leaving 10 bases between them. Per germline, CDR1 GTSNPN and CDR2 SVGIG (reference sequence). This CDR3 reads CAWSISGHTQYF. Here the CDR3 DNA reads TGTGCCTGGAGTATTAGCGGACATACGCAGTATTTT. The complete variable domain, with remaining parts taken from reference TRBV30 and TRBJ2-3, reads SQTIHQWPATLVQPVGSPLSLECTVEGTSNPNLYWYRQAAGRGLQLLFYSVGIGQISSEVPQNLSASRPQDRQFILSSKKLLLSDSGFYLCAWSISGHTQYFGPGTRLTVL.